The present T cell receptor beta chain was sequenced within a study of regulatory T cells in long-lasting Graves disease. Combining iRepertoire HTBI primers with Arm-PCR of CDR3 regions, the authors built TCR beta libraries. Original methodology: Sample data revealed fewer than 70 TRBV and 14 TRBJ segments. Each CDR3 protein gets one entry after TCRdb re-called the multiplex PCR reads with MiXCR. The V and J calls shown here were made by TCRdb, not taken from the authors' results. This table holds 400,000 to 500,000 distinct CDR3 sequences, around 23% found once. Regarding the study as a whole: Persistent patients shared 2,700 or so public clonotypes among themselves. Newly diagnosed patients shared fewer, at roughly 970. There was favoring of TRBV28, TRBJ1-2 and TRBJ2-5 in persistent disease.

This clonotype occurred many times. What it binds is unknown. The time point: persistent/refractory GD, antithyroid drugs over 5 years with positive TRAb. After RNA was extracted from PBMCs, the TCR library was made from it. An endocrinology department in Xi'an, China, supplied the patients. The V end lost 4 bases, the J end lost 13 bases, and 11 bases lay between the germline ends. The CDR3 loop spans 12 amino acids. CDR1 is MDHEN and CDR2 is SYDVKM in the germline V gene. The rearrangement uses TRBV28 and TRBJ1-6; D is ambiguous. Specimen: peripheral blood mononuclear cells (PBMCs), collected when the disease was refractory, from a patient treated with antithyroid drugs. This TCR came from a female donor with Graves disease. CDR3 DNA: TGTGCCAGCAGTTCCCTCCCCATGCCCCTCCACTTT. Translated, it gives CASSSLPMPLHF.